Presented here are 14 T cell receptor beta chains from one specimen sequenced in a study of CD8 T cells in ankylosing spondylitis. A single record per CDR3 protein comes from TCRdb applying MiXCR to the 5' RACE reads. The sample shows 120,000 to 150,000 distinct CDR3 sequences, approximately 8.4% of them seen only once. Sequenced input: synovial fluid, either unsorted or a sorted T cell fraction (not recorded which). These receptors were taken from a male donor with ankylosing spondylitis.

This clonotype was observed many times. The V call is TRBV4-3, the J call TRBJ2-2; D is possibly TRBD1 (5 bases). Trimming took 4 bases from V and 0 from J, leaving 12 bases between them. CDR3 size: 16 residues. CDR1 is LGHNA and CDR2 is YSLEER in the germline V gene. DNA of the CDR3: TGCGCCAGCAGCCTAAGGGGCCAACCGAACACCGGGGAGCTGTTTTTT. As protein: CASSLRGQPNTGELFF.

The sample holds a few counts of this clonotype. The chain is built from TRBV7-2 and TRBJ2-3; D gene uncertain. Trimming removed 2 bases from V and 3 bases from J, with 3 bases in between. The CDR3 totals 12 residues. Germline CDR1 reads SGHTA; CDR2 reads FQGNSA. This CDR3 is CASSLRTDTQYF. The CDR3 region has the DNA TGTGCCAGCAGCTTACGTACAGATACGCAGTATTTT.

Ten or more counts support this clonotype. The V gene is TRBV7-8, the J gene TRBJ2-4; D is unclear. Looked up from germline, CDR1 is SGHVS and CDR2 is FQNEAQ. CDR3 length: 14 amino acids. V lost 0 bases and J 9 bases, leaving 12 bases between the germline ends. The CDR3 loop is CASSLAGLGGIQYF. CDR3 sequence (DNA): TGTGCCAGCAGCTTAGCGGGCCTAGGCGGCATTCAGTACTTC.

This clonotype was seen repeatedly, ten times or more. The chain recombines TRBV20-1 with TRBJ2-7; D perhaps matches TRBD2 (5 bases). The CDR3 has 13 amino acids. The ends were cut back, 3 bases at V and 0 bases at J, with 9 bases in the middle. Germline V gene lookup returns CDR1 DFQATT and CDR2 SNEGSKA (reference sequence). CDR3 sequence reads: CSASEGSSYEQYF. The CDR3 nucleotides read TGCAGTGCTAGTGAGGGCAGCTCCTACGAGCAGTACTTC.

This clonotype turned up a few times. V usage is TRBV20-1 and J usage is TRBJ2-3, with 8 bases matching TRBD2. CDR1 DFQATT and CDR2 SNEGSKA come from the germline V gene (reference sequence). Trimming took 3 bases from V and 2 from J; bases not matched to a gene: 7. CDR3 length equals 15 residues. The CDR3 nucleotides are TGCAGTGCTAGTAGCCAGCGGGAGATCACAGATACGCAGTATTTT. Residues: CSASSQREITDTQYF.

This clonotype has at least ten counts. The DNA of the CDR3 is TGTGCCAGCAGCTCAACAGGTACAAGCACTGAAGCTTTCTTT. Its translation: CASSSTGTSTEAFF. The chain joins TRBV7-2 to TRBJ1-1; maybe TRBD1 (5 bases). Germline V lookup: CDR1 SGHTA, CDR2 FQGNSA. Trimming cost V 4 bases and J 4 bases, with 13 bases left between them. CDR3 length: 14 residues.

Here the CDR3 reads CATSRGHGGLTQYF. The CDR3 DNA reads TGTGCCACCAGCAGAGGGCATGGGGGTTTAACGCAGTATTTT. V usage is TRBV15 and J usage is TRBJ2-3, with D possibly called TRBD1 or TRBD2 (5 bases each). Germline loops: CDR1 LNHNV, CDR2 YYDKDF (reference sequence). The V gene lost 1 base and the J gene lost 9 bases, with 14 bases spanning the gap. CDR3 length: 14 residues.

This clonotype was seen only a few times. The rearrangement uses TRBV27 and TRBJ2-7; D is perhaps TRBD1 (6 bases). The CDR3 is made up of 14 amino acids. Per the germline V gene, CDR1 is MNHEY and CDR2 is SMNVEV (reference sequence). V was pared by 5 bases and J by 7 bases, with 18 bases between. The CDR3 DNA reads TGTGCCAGCAGTCCTACGGGACAAGTAGGGGAGCAGTACTTC. Translating gives CASSPTGQVGEQYF.

The chain uses TRBV5-1 and TRBJ1-1; a possible D gene is TRBD1 (5 bases). The CDR3 totals 14 residues. In germline, CDR1 is SGHRS, CDR2 YFSETQ. Trimming took off 4 bases at V and 5 bases at J, with 15 bases between the two ends. As DNA, the CDR3 is TGCGCCAGCAGCCAGGGACCGCCGGGGACTGAAGCTTTCTTT. Its protein is CASSQGPPGTEAFF.

The chain couples TRBV6-5 to TRBJ1-2; possible D gene TRBD1, 5 bases. The CDR3 spans 13 residues. Germline lookup yields CDR1 MNHEY and CDR2 SVGAGI. The V end was cut by 0 bases, the J end by 9 bases, with 11 bases between. Here the CDR3 DNA reads TGTGCCAGCAGTTACTCGTGGGCAGGGAGCTACACCTTC. This encodes CASSYSWAGSYTF.

This clonotype was seen at least ten times. The chain couples TRBV4-3 to TRBJ2-5, with D hard to call. The length of the CDR3 is 15 residues. V dropped 0 bases and J dropped 6 bases, with 14 bases sitting between them. Looked up from germline, CDR1 is LGHNA and CDR2 is YSLEER. The CDR3 loop reads CASSQDLISRKTQYF. CDR3 coding DNA: TGCGCCAGCAGCCAAGATTTAATTAGTAGGAAGACCCAGTACTTC.

This clonotype was counted at least ten times. CDR3 bases: TGTGCCAGCAGCGTAGTGACCAGTTCCAATGAGCAGTTCTTC. It yields the protein CASSVVTSSNEQFF. The chain is built from TRBV9 and TRBJ2-1; D gene unclear. This CDR3 region has 14 residues. V lost 0 bases and J 6 bases, leaving 10 bases between the germline ends. Looked up from germline, CDR1 is SGDLS and CDR2 is YYNGEE.

The rearrangement uses TRBV6-2 or TRBV6-3 and TRBJ2-1; D is tentatively TRBD1 or TRBD2 (6 bases each). CDR3 length: 17 amino acids. Germline assignment: CDR1 MNHEY and CDR2 SVGEGT. Trimming took off 4 bases at V and 0 bases at J, with 16 bases between the two ends. The CDR3 sequence is CASSLLLGGSSYNEQFF. CDR3 coding DNA: TGTGCCAGCAGTTTACTCTTAGGGGGGAGCTCCTACAATGAGCAGTTCTTC.

This clonotype was detected ten times or more. The chain employs TRBV28 and TRBJ1-5; D gene uncertain. This CDR3 has 13 amino acids. The germline V gene has CDR1 MDHEN and CDR2 SYDVKM. The germline V and J ends were trimmed by 3 bases and 11 bases, with 14 bases remaining between them. The CDR3 nucleotides are TGTGCCAGCAGTTTGACGCCTCATCCAGCCCAGCATTTT. It translates to CASSLTPHPAQHF.